Described below is a single T cell receptor beta chain sequence and its context. Its antigen is currently unknown. This record comes from a study of cytomegalovirus exposure and HLA in healthy donors. Findings and limits, study-wide: Specific recognition of CMV antigens was confirmed in vitro for a few chains (all CMV-associated).

TCRdb keeps only in-frame clones here, not all; method: immunoSEQ multiplex PCR. The table lists some 72,000 clones, almost 97% of them singletons, with roughly 1.6% in the top ten. V was trimmed by 7 bases and J by 1 base, leaving 16 bases between them. Germline lookup yields CDR1 MNHNY and CDR2 SVGAGI (reference sequence). This CDR3 region has 15 residues. Input material: PBMCs. The gene calls are TRBV6-6 and TRBJ1-1; a possible D gene is TRBD1 (5 bases). The clonotype was recovered from a man in his late teens or twenties in good health and CMV-seropositive. In DNA, the CDR3 is TGTGCCAGCAACTCCACAGGTCTCCGGAACACTGAAGCTTTCTTT. Its translation is CASNSTGLRNTEAFF.